The 26 T cell receptor beta chains below all came from one sample that was sequenced in a study of T cell repertoires in cytomegalovirus infection. One entry per CDR3 protein results from TCRdb running MiXCR on the reads. The sample has some 940,000 distinct CDR3 sequences; about a third are singletons. No antigen has been assigned to these receptors. The sequences come from cultured CD8+ T cells from PBMCs, collected from culture after CMV antigen stimulation. The receptor source for this set is a human donor in good health (CMV status not recorded). Some clones in this sample may be carry-over from other donors' samples.

This clonotype was counted only a few times. The genes are TRBV11-2 and TRBJ1-1; no clear D. CDR1 and CDR2 (germline): SGHAT, FQNNGV. The CDR3 is 12 residues long. V lost 3 bases to trimming and J lost 7 bases, with 9 bases between them. This CDR3 reads CASSFGALEAFF. The DNA of the CDR3 is TGTGCCAGCAGCTTTGGTGCCCTTGAAGCTTTCTTT. The variable domain in full, with the rest retrieved from reference TRBV11-2 and TRBJ1-1, is EAGVAQSPRYKIIEKRQSVAFWCNPISGHATLYWYQQILGQGPKLLIQFQNNGVVDDSQLPKDRFSAERLKGVDSTLKIQPAKLEDSAVYLCASSFGALEAFFGQGTRLTVV.

This clonotype was detected only a few times. The chain joins TRBV5-1 to TRBJ1-2; 9 bases match TRBD1. The CDR3 sequence is 15 residues long. Germline-derived CDR1 and CDR2 are SGHRS and YFSETQ. V lost 3 bases, J lost 6 bases, and 9 bases stayed unmatched. The CDR3 region has the DNA TGCGCCAGCAGCTCCTCGGGACAGGGAAGGAATGGCTACACCTTC. Residues: CASSSSGQGRNGYTF.

This chain joins TRBV7-9 and TRBJ1-2, with 9 bases matching TRBD1. The CDR3 is made up of 15 amino acids. V lost 1 base to trimming and J lost 6 bases; unmatched junction nucleotides: 6. Germline lookup yields CDR1 SEHNR and CDR2 FQNEAQ (reference sequence). CDR3 loop: CASSLGTGGPHGYTF. The CDR3 nucleotides are TGTGCCAGCAGCTTAGGAACAGGGGGCCCCCATGGCTACACCTTC.

The chain joins TRBV9 to TRBJ2-1, with D possibly called TRBD1 or TRBD2 (5 bases each). Germline V gives CDR1 SGDLS, CDR2 YYNGEE. The CDR3 contains 13 residues. Trimming shortened V by 3 bases and J by 6 bases, and 10 bases separated the two germline ends. The CDR3 DNA sequence: TGTGCCAGCAGCGAGGGGAGCTTCAATGAGCAGTTCTTC. This codes for CASSEGSFNEQFF.

The chain recombines TRBV19 with TRBJ1-4, with unresolved D. This CDR3 has 18 residues. CDR1 LNHDA and CDR2 SQIVND come from the germline V gene (reference sequence). Trimming pared 3 bases from V and 6 bases from J, leaving 23 bases between. CDR3 in amino acids: CASSILSAPRFPHEKLFF. CDR3 nucleotide sequence: TGTGCCAGTAGTATTCTGTCAGCGCCCCGATTCCCCCATGAAAAACTGTTTTTT.

This clonotype showed up just a few times. V and J are TRBV4-1 and TRBJ2-5; 7 bases fit TRBD2. The CDR3 has 14 amino acids. V lost 3 bases to trimming and J lost 2 bases; unmatched junction nucleotides: 3. The germline V gene encodes CDR1 MGHRA and CDR2 YSYEKL. CDR3: CASSHFGGQETQYF. DNA of the CDR3: TGCGCCAGCAGCCATTTCGGGGGGCAAGAGACCCAGTACTTC.

This clonotype has a handful of counts. The rearrangement links TRBV6-2 or TRBV6-3 to TRBJ2-2, with 8 bases matching TRBD1. The CDR3 consists of 15 residues. J lost 0 bases, V lost 6 bases, and 3 bases had no gene match. CDR1 is MNHEY, CDR2 SVGEGT, per germline. The CDR3 region is CASRTQGANTGELFF. The CDR3 DNA reads TGTGCCAGCAGGACACAGGGGGCGAACACCGGGGAGCTGTTTTTT.

This clonotype was picked up a small number of times. V is TRBV12-5 and J is TRBJ1-1, with a possible D match to TRBD1 (6 bases). The germline V gene has CDR1 LGHNT and CDR2 FRNRAP. The length of the CDR3 is 15 residues. V lost 7 bases to trimming and J lost 0 bases, with 15 bases between them. The CDR3 sequence is CASVNGGGLNTEAFF. CDR3 nucleotides: TGTGCTAGTGTCAACGGGGGGGGGCTGAACACTGAAGCTTTCTTT.

This clonotype was detected only a few times. This chain joins TRBV19 and TRBJ2-7; 7 bases align to TRBD1. The CDR3 sequence is 12 residues long. Germline values: CDR1 LNHDA, CDR2 SQIVND (reference sequence). J was trimmed by 3 bases and V by 9 bases; bases with no gene match: 5. The CDR3 sequence: CASRDSFYEQYF. CDR3 DNA sequence: TGTGCCAGCAGGGACAGCTTCTACGAGCAGTACTTC.

The CDR3 loop is CASSLGWHPNQPQHF. CDR3 bases: TGTGCCAGCAGCTTAGGATGGCACCCCAATCAGCCCCAGCATTTT. This chain links TRBV7-6 with TRBJ1-5; D call uncertain. The CDR3 loop spans 15 amino acids. CDR1 and CDR2 (germline): SGHVS, FNYEAQ. Trimming removed 1 base at V and 3 bases at J, with 10 bases between.

The V gene is TRBV12-3 or TRBV12-4, the J gene TRBJ1-2; D remains ambiguous. V lost 5 bases and J 1 base, leaving 14 bases between the germline ends. This CDR3 contains 15 residues. In DNA form, the CDR3 reads TGTGCCAGCAGTCCTTACGGACTAAATAACTATGGCTACACCTTC. It yields the protein CASSPYGLNNYGYTF.

As for this clonotype: At one of its ends the junction is not consistent with the germline gene, which may arise from a read error. This chain links TRBV7-9 with TRBJ1-3; maybe TRBD1 (6 bases). The CDR3 length is 15 residues. CDR1 and CDR2 from the germline V gene are SEHNR and FQNEAQ (reference sequence). CDR3 loop: CVSSGDRPVSNTIYF. The CDR3 nucleotides read TGTGTCAGCAGCGGTGACAGGCCGGTCTCTAACACCATATATTTT.

This clonotype was counted a few times. The chain has TRBV7-6 and TRBJ1-1; 7 bases align to TRBD1. Germline assignment: CDR1 SGHVS and CDR2 FNYEAQ. Unmatched junction bases numbered 14, after V lost 3 bases and J lost 4 bases. This CDR3 has 17 amino acids. This chain's CDR3 is CASSFCSGRGICTEAFF. In DNA, the CDR3 is TGTGCCAGCAGCTTCTGTTCCGGCAGGGGGATTTGCACTGAAGCTTTCTTT.

This clonotype was detected once. The V call is TRBV13, the J call TRBJ2-1; a weak D match, TRBD1 (6 bases). The V gene's germline CDR1 is PRHDT and CDR2 FYEKMQ (reference sequence). This CDR3 contains 13 residues. The germline V and J ends were trimmed by 0 bases and 12 bases, with 12 bases remaining between them. CDR3 loop: CASSLGLLGGQFF. The DNA of the CDR3 is TGTGCCAGCAGCTTAGGCCTATTAGGGGGGCAGTTCTTC.

The chain carries TRBV9 and TRBJ2-5; D is ambiguous. This CDR3 region has 13 residues. V shed 0 bases and J shed 6 bases, with 9 bases lying between them. Per germline, CDR1 SGDLS and CDR2 YYNGEE. CDR3 nucleotides: TGTGCCAGCAGCGTAGAGGGCAGAAAGACCCAGTACTTC. Amino acids: CASSVEGRKTQYF.

The chain is built from TRBV27 and TRBJ2-1; possibly TRBD2 for D (7 bases). Trimming cost V 5 bases and J 10 bases, with 15 bases left between them. The CDR3 length is 13 residues. Germline V gene sequence: CDR1 MNHEY, CDR2 SMNVEV (reference sequence). The CDR3 protein is CASSPGGPGEQFF. The DNA of the CDR3 is TGTGCCAGCAGTCCCGGGGGGCCCGGGGAGCAGTTCTTC.

This clonotype has ten or more counts. The chain is built from TRBV7-8 and TRBJ2-1; D may be TRBD2 (6 bases). The CDR3 totals 15 residues. Germline CDR1 reads SGHVS; CDR2 reads FQNEAQ. The germline V and J ends were trimmed by 3 bases and 5 bases, with 14 bases remaining between them. As DNA, the CDR3 is TGTGCCAGCAGCTTTTCGGGGCTAGCGAACAATGAGCAGTTCTTC. Protein: CASSFSGLANNEQFF.

V and J are TRBV6-5 and TRBJ2-1, with 9 bases lining up with TRBD1. The CDR3 has 13 residues. With V trimmed by 6 bases and J by 6 bases, 3 bases remained unmatched. The germline V gene has CDR1 MNHEY and CDR2 SVGAGI. The CDR3 DNA reads TGTGCCAGCAGGGGACAGGGAATCAATGAGCAGTTCTTC. Translated: CASRGQGINEQFF.

The chain links TRBV6-2 or TRBV6-3 to TRBJ2-3; maybe TRBD1 (5 bases). The CDR3 covers 15 residues. V was pared by 0 bases and J by 4 bases, with 11 bases between. The germline V gene has CDR1 MNHEY and CDR2 SVGEGT. CDR3 residues: CASSYSAGRPDTQYF. Here the CDR3 DNA reads TGTGCCAGCAGTTACTCCGCAGGGCGGCCAGATACGCAGTATTTT.

This clonotype showed up just a few times. This chain links TRBV6-4 with TRBJ2-1; D unclear. The CDR3 runs 15 residues. Germline V lookup: CDR1 MRHNA, CDR2 SNTAGT. The ends were cut back, 2 bases at V and 0 bases at J, with 8 bases in the middle. The CDR3 sequence: CASSDDPRSYNEQFF. The DNA of the CDR3 is TGTGCCAGCAGTGACGATCCCCGCTCCTACAATGAGCAGTTCTTC.

The V and J genes are TRBV7-9 and TRBJ2-3, with 7 bases lining up with TRBD1. Germline V lookup: CDR1 SEHNR, CDR2 FQNEAQ (reference sequence). Losses at the gene ends were 3 bases for V and 2 bases for J; bases not matched to a gene: 8. CDR3 size: 16 residues. This CDR3 reads CASSFEGQGDTDTQYF. In DNA form, the CDR3 reads TGTGCCAGCAGCTTCGAAGGCCAGGGGGACACAGATACGCAGTATTTT.

Concerning this clonotype: At one of its ends the junction is not consistent with the germline gene, which may arise from a read error. This sequence joins TRBV6-5 and TRBJ2-5; 7 bases line up with TRBD1. In germline, CDR1 is MNHEY, CDR2 SVGAGI. The length of the CDR3 is 15 residues. The CDR3 reads CTSSYETGYQETQYF. The CDR3 DNA follows: TGTACCAGCAGTTACGAGACAGGGTACCAAGAGACCCAGTACTTC.

This clonotype was observed a handful of times. The gene calls are TRBV12-5 and TRBJ2-1; D may be TRBD2 (5 bases). The CDR3 runs to 13 residues. CDR1 is LGHNT and CDR2 is FRNRAP in the germline V gene. Trimming removed 2 bases from V and 7 bases from J, with 9 bases in between. The CDR3 DNA reads as TGTGCTAGTGGTTTGATGGGAGAAAATGAGCAGTTCTTC. Residues: CASGLMGENEQFF.

This clonotype has a single count. Relative to the germline gene, one junction end is altered; a read error may explain this. The chain recombines TRBV6-5 with TRBJ1-1; D remains unclear. Looked up from germline, CDR1 is MNHEY and CDR2 is SVGAGI. CDR3 size: 17 residues. The DNA of the CDR3 is TGTGCCAGCAGTGACTCGGATGGGTGGCGGTCGGGCACTGAAGCTTTCTTT. Its protein is CASSDSDGWRSGTEAFF.

This clonotype was found many times. V usage is TRBV12-3 or TRBV12-4 and J usage is TRBJ1-1; no definite D call. With 3 bases removed from V and 7 bases from J, the gap between germline ends came to 6 bases. The CDR3 runs 11 residues. CDR3 nucleotides: TGTGCCAGCAGTTTTCAGTTTGAAGCTTTCTTT. This sequence encodes CASSFQFEAFF.

This clonotype came up many times. V gene TRBV19 combines with J gene TRBJ2-1; tentatively, D is TRBD2 (5 bases). V was trimmed by 4 bases and J by 6 bases, leaving 10 bases between them. Per the germline V gene, CDR1 is LNHDA and CDR2 is SQIVND (reference sequence). This CDR3 comprises 13 residues. CDR3 protein: CASSTPGGNEQFF. The CDR3 coding sequence is TGTGCCAGTAGTACCCCTGGAGGCAATGAGCAGTTCTTC.